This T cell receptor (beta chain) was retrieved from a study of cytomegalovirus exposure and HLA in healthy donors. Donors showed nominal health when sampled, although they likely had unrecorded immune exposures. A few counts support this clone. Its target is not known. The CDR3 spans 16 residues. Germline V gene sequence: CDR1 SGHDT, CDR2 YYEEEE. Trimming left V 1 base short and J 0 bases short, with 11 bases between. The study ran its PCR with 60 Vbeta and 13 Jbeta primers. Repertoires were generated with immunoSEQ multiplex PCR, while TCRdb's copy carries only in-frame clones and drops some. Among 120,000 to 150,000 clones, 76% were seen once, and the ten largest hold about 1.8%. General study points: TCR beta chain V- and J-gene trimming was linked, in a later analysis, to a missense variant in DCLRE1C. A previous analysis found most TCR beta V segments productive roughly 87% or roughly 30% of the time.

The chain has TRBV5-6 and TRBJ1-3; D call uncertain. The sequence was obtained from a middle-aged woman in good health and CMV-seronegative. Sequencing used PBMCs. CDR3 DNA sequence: TGTGCCAGCAGCTTGTGGTGGCAGAACTCTGGAAACACCATATATTTT. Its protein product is CASSLWWQNSGNTIYF.